This entry features one T cell receptor beta chain sequence. What it binds is unknown. These data belong to a study of cytomegalovirus exposure and HLA in healthy donors. General study results and limits: Later on, an analysis found that several of the most significant clusters appeared to be linked to common viral pathogens, which included parvovirus B19. A few chains linked to CMV were shown in vitro to be specific for CMV antigens. The study found most TCR sequences rare, yet found some public TCRs in many donors. With high specificity and sensitivity, the classifier reportedly diagnosed cytomegalovirus status.

The germline V gene has CDR1 SGHAT and CDR2 FQNNGV. The CDR3 extends over 16 amino acids. V lost 5 bases and J lost 5; bases outside the gene matches: 13. With 60 Vbeta and 13 Jbeta primers, the PCR was carried out. Sequenced by immunoSEQ multiplex PCR; TCRdb stores in-frame clones only, minus some. The sample has more than 80,000 clones, 60% to 80% seen once; the top ten hold 2.5%. The receptor was isolated from a middle-aged man in good health and CMV-seronegative. Sample: PBMCs. The rearrangement uses TRBV11-2 and TRBJ2-5, with 8 bases matching TRBD2. The CDR3 region is CASSHRVSGGKETQYF. Here the CDR3 DNA reads TGTGCCAGCAGCCACAGGGTCTCGGGGGGGAAGGAGACCCAGTACTTC.